Listed below are T cell receptor beta chains from one sample, sequenced in a study of shared clonotypes between healthy human individuals. The protocol was immunoSEQ multiplex PCR, while the TCRdb copy is restricted to in-frame clones and leaves out a portion. This table holds 1.5 million to 1.9 million clones, 95% to 99% found once. Sequencing input: naive CD4+ T cells sorted from blood. The source of these receptors is a man under 40 in good health. The CDR3 runs from the conserved cysteine through the conserved F or W. D genes are given only for firm matches. Clone size, where shown, is once, few, many, or a class for clones that have expanded.

cdr3_aa cdr3_nt d_call j_call clone_size v_call cdr3_length
CASSEVGGRLNYGYTF TGTGCCAGCAGTGAAGTGGGGGGCAGATTAAACTATGGCTACACCTTC - TRBJ1-2 - TRBV6-1 16
CASSIGGTLHTEAFF TGTGCCAGTAGTATAGGGGGAACCCTCCACACTGAAGCTTTCTTT - TRBJ1-1 - TRBV19 15
CASSSKLSPVPIERFF TGTGCCAGCAGCTCTAAGCTATCCCCCGTTCCCATAGAGCGGTTCTTC - TRBJ2-1 once TRBV5-4 16
CSAKYGSTGELFF TGCAGCGCGAAGTACGGTAGCACCGGGGAGCTGTTTTTT - TRBJ2-2 - TRBV29-1 13
CASSVEPQETQYF TGTGCCAGCAGCGTAGAACCACAAGAGACCCAGTACTTC - TRBJ2-5 - TRBV9 13
CASSLGTSGQTGELFF TGTGCCAGCAGCTTAGGGACTAGCGGTCAAACCGGGGAGCTGTTTTTT TRBD2 TRBJ2-2 - TRBV11-3 16
CASSGTAATNEKLFF TGTGCCAGCTCAGGGACAGCTGCAACTAATGAAAAACTGTTTTTT TRBD1 TRBJ1-4 - TRBV18 15
CASSRDSLGPEQYF TGCGCCAGCAGCCGGGACTCCCTAGGGCCCGAGCAGTACTTC - TRBJ2-7 once TRBV4-1 14
CASSSSSYEQYF TGTGCCAGCAGCTCGAGCTCCTACGAGCAGTACTTC - TRBJ2-7 - TRBV7-2 12
CASSFRTGGGNNEQFF TGCGCCAGCAGCTTCCGGACAGGGGGAGGTAACAATGAGCAGTTCTTC TRBD1 TRBJ2-1 once TRBV5-1 16
CASSPGQGRIYEQYF TGTGCCAGCAGCCCGGGGCAGGGGAGGATCTACGAGCAGTACTTC - TRBJ2-7 - TRBV11-3 15
CASSPSSGIGNEQFF TGTGCCAGCTCACCAAGTAGCGGGATCGGTAATGAGCAGTTCTTC TRBD2 TRBJ2-1 - TRBV18 15
CASSQDWQRNYGYTF TGTGCCAGCAGCCAAGACTGGCAACGTAACTATGGCTACACCTTC - TRBJ1-2 once TRBV4-2 15
CASSLEPGVRNEQFF TGCGCCAGCAGCTTGGAACCGGGAGTGCGTAATGAGCAGTTCTTC - TRBJ2-1 - TRBV5-1 15
CASLRDQPQHF TGTGCCAGCCTTAGGGATCAGCCCCAGCATTTT - TRBJ1-5 - TRBV6-5 11
CASSEQGRADYQETQYF TGTGCCAGCAGCGAGCAGGGTAGAGCAGACTACCAAGAGACCCAGTACTTC - TRBJ2-5 - TRBV21-1 17
CASSPGQPSNQPQHF TGTGCCAGCAGCCCGGGACAACCCAGCAATCAGCCCCAGCATTTT - TRBJ1-5 - TRBV5-8 15
CASSVLGLAGDTQYF TGTGCCAGCAGCGTATTGGGACTAGCGGGTGATACGCAGTATTTT TRBD2 TRBJ2-3 - TRBV9 15
CASSPQPTGRNEQFF TGTGCCAGCAGTCCTCAACCGACAGGGAGGAATGAGCAGTTCTTC - TRBJ2-1 - TRBV2 15
CATKDPSLYEQYF TGTGCCACCAAAGACCCTTCTTTGTACGAGCAGTACTTC - TRBJ2-7 - TRBV6-1 13
CASSLIQADYEQYF TGCGCCAGCAGCTTGATACAGGCCGACTACGAGCAGTACTTC - TRBJ2-7 once TRBV5-1 14
CASSILVGRGANVLTF TGTGCCAGTAGTATACTCGTAGGGCGCGGGGCCAACGTCCTGACTTTC - TRBJ2-6 - TRBV19 16
CASSPRGGLRGEQYF TGTGCCAGCAGTCCCAGGGGAGGTCTAAGGGGTGAGCAGTACTTC - TRBJ2-7 - TRBV6-1 15
CASSLGSFGANVLTF TGTGCCAGCAGTTTGGGGAGCTTCGGGGCCAACGTCCTGACTTTC - TRBJ2-6 - TRBV28 15
CASRATGDQPQHF TGTGCCAGCAGGGCGACAGGGGATCAGCCCCAGCATTTT TRBD1 TRBJ1-5 - TRBV6-5 13
CASRGTSGRNEQFF TGTGCCAGCAGGGGGACTAGCGGGAGGAATGAGCAGTTCTTC TRBD2 TRBJ2-1 - TRBV2 14
CASRGGGQGLRGYTF TGTGCCAGCAGAGGTGGGGGACAGGGTCTTCGTGGCTACACCTTC TRBD1 TRBJ1-2 - TRBV28 15
CASSQDKGVGGLSNQPQHF TGCGCCAGCAGCCAAGATAAAGGGGTAGGGGGGCTAAGCAATCAGCCCCAGCATTTT - TRBJ1-5 - TRBV4-1 19
CSVGSGSTREQYF TGCAGCGTTGGTAGCGGGAGTACAAGAGAGCAGTACTTC TRBD2 TRBJ2-7 - TRBV29-1 13
CANSTGLTYEQYF TGTGCCAACAGCACGGGGTTGACCTACGAGCAGTACTTC - TRBJ2-7 - TRBV9 13
CASTRTEVQPQHF TGTGCCAGCACCCGGACAGAGGTTCAGCCCCAGCATTTT - TRBJ1-5 - TRBV6-1 13
CASSYQSGEGNEQFF TGTGCCAGCAGCTACCAGTCGGGAGAGGGAAATGAGCAGTTCTTC - TRBJ2-1 - TRBV27 15
CASSSHVERGEAFF TGCGCCAGCAGCTCCCATGTGGAGCGGGGTGAAGCTTTCTTT - TRBJ1-1 - TRBV5-1 14
CASSLGALALWEQFF TGCGCCAGCAGCTTGGGGGCACTGGCTCTATGGGAGCAGTTCTTC - TRBJ2-1 - TRBV5-1 15
CASSLQGTNREQYF TGTGCCAGCAGCTTACAGGGCACCAATCGAGAGCAGTACTTC - TRBJ2-7 once TRBV7-3 14
CASSEYPVLETQYF TGTGCCAGCAGTGAATATCCAGTCCTAGAGACCCAGTACTTC - TRBJ2-5 - TRBV6-1 14
CASSPGNSYEQYF TGTGCCAGCTCACCGGGTAACTCCTACGAGCAGTACTTC - TRBJ2-7 - TRBV18 13
CASSVAIGNTIYF TGTGCCAGCAGCGTAGCAATAGGAAACACCATATATTTT - TRBJ1-3 - TRBV9 13